These 27 T cell receptor beta chains originate from one sample sequenced in a study of regulatory T cells in long-lasting Graves disease. Arm-PCR of CDR3 regions and iRepertoire HTBI primers were used to build TCR beta libraries. From the multiplex PCR reads, TCRdb called clonotypes with MiXCR, one entry per CDR3 protein. The top ten clones hold 15% to 20% of a sample with some 370,000 distinct CDR3 sequences, around 11% of them seen once. Regarding time point: newly diagnosed GD, antithyroid drugs for less than 3 months. The TCR library used RNA extracted from PBMCs. The same data also contributed to another study, on T cells in Graves' hyperthyroidism and ophthalmopathy.

The sequencing used peripheral blood mononuclear cells (PBMCs), collected at new diagnosis, from a patient treated with antithyroid drugs. These receptors were obtained from a woman between 18 and 29 years old with Graves disease.

This clonotype was observed many times. The J gene is TRBJ1-1, the V gene TRBV4-3, with TRBD1 matching 9 bases. The CDR3 totals 17 residues. The V gene's germline CDR1 is LGHNA and CDR2 YSLEER. The V gene end was trimmed by 0 bases and the J gene end by 1 base; junction bases not matched to a gene: 6. The DNA for the CDR3 is TGCGCCAGCAGCCAAGATACGCGGACAGGGGCGAACACTGAAGCTTTCTTT. Residues: CASSQDTRTGANTEAFF.

As for this clonotype: A read error is likely here: a far larger clone is one base away. The chain couples TRBV27 to TRBJ2-3; no firm D call. The DNA end is more similar to TRBJ1-5, so the J call may be wrong. CDR3 length: 18 amino acids. Germline V gives CDR1 MNHEY, CDR2 SMNVEV (reference sequence). The CDR3 reads CASSLLWTSGIPTDTQHF. The CDR3 bases are TGTGCCAGCAGTTTACTATGGACTAGCGGGATCCCCACAGATACGCAGCATTTT.

This clonotype has a count of ten or more. The CDR3 DNA reads as TGTGCCAGCACCGGGGGGGTGGGGGGCTCGAGCACCGGGGAGCTGTTTTTT. It codes for CASTGGVGGSSTGELFF. The genes are TRBV12-3 or TRBV12-4 and TRBJ2-2; 8 bases match TRBD2. V shed 7 bases, J shed 4 bases, and the junction held 14 bases outside the gene matches. The CDR3 extends over 17 amino acids.

This clonotype was detected ten times or more. The chain's CDR3 is CATKKGNEQFF. The CDR3 DNA follows: TGTGCCACCAAAAAGGGCAATGAGCAGTTCTTC. The rearrangement uses TRBV2 and TRBJ2-1, with no clear D. The CDR3 is 11 residues long. V was shortened by 10 bases and J by 6 bases, with 10 bases between the two germline ends. Looked up from germline, CDR1 is SNHLY and CDR2 is FYNNEI.

This clonotype was detected many times. The chain uses TRBV7-9 and TRBJ2-3, with a weak D call TRBD2 (7 bases). Germline V lookup: CDR1 SEHNR, CDR2 FQNEAQ (reference sequence). The V and J ends lost 3 bases and 9 bases respectively, with 16 bases between them. This CDR3 spans 14 amino acids. The CDR3: CASSLGAGAVTQYF. CDR3 nucleotide sequence: TGTGCCAGCAGCTTGGGGGCGGGGGCTGTCACGCAGTATTTT. Variable domain in full (rest from reference TRBV7-9 and TRBJ2-3): DTGVSQNPRHKITKRGQNVTFRCDPISEHNRLYWYRQTLGQGPEFLTYFQNEAQLEKSRLLSDRFSAERPKGSFSTLEIQRTEQGDSAMYLCASSLGAGAVTQYFGPGTRLTVL.

Only a few counts were recorded for this clonotype. This chain links TRBV14 with TRBJ1-2; D gene uncertain. Germline-derived CDR1 and CDR2 are SGHDN and FVKESK. The CDR3 runs to 13 residues. Trimming left V 1 base short and J 8 bases short, with 11 bases between. The CDR3 nucleotides are TGTGCCAGCAGCCAAGGATTGTGGGGAGGCTACACCTTC. This encodes CASSQGLWGGYTF. The whole variable domain, remainder taken from reference TRBV14 and TRBJ1-2, is EAGVTQFPSHSVIEKGQTVTLRCDPISGHDNLYWYRRVMGKEIKFLLHFVKESKQDESGMPNNRFLAERTGGTYSTLKVQPAELEDSGVYFCASSQGLWGGYTFGSGTRLTVV.

This clonotype was seen many times. The chain combines TRBV11-3 with TRBJ2-3, with 9 positions matching TRBD1. The CDR3 totals 15 residues. Trimming removed 1 base from V and 5 bases from J; junction bases left unmatched: 4. Per the germline V gene, CDR1 is SGHNT and CDR2 is YENEEA. The CDR3 bases are TGTGCCAGCAGCTTAGTCGGGGGACAGGGAGATACGCAGTATTTT. It yields the protein CASSLVGGQGDTQYF.

This clonotype was counted ten times or more. The chain combines TRBV7-3 with TRBJ1-1; D uncertain. Trimming left V 2 bases short and J 4 bases short, with 17 bases between. Germline CDR1 is SGHTA and CDR2 is FQGTGA. There are 16 residues in the CDR3. The CDR3 is CASSLYSSERRTEAFF. The CDR3 DNA reads TGTGCCAGCAGCTTATATTCGTCGGAGAGGCGCACTGAAGCTTTCTTT.

This clonotype was detected only a few times. The chain has TRBV28 and TRBJ1-5, with D perhaps TRBD1 (5 bases). There are 16 residues in the CDR3. With 6 bases removed from V and 0 bases from J, the gap between germline ends came to 15 bases. CDR1 is MDHEN and CDR2 is SYDVKM in the germline V gene. This chain's CDR3 is CASSRQGAGSNQPQHF. The DNA of the CDR3 is TGTGCCAGCAGCCGACAAGGGGCGGGTAGCAATCAGCCCCAGCATTTT. Using reference TRBV28 and TRBJ1-5 for the parts outside the CDR3, the full variable domain is DVKVTQSSRYLVKRTGEKVFLECVQDMDHENMFWYRQDPGLGLRLIYFSYDVKMKEKGDIPEGYSVSREKKERFSLILESASTNQTSMYLCASSRQGAGSNQPQHFGDGTRLSIL.

This clonotype was picked up many times. The V call is TRBV5-1, the J call TRBJ2-1, with 11 bases aligning to TRBD2. Germline V lookup: CDR1 SGHRS, CDR2 YFSETQ. The CDR3 length is 17 residues. The V segment lost 6 bases and the J segment 9 bases; nucleotides outside the gene matches: 17. The CDR3 loop reads CASKNPGLAEPSPEQFF. The CDR3 coding sequence is TGCGCCAGCAAGAACCCGGGACTAGCGGAACCTAGTCCTGAGCAGTTCTTC.

This clonotype was recorded many times. The rearrangement joins TRBV28 to TRBJ1-3; D unclear. Trimming took 2 bases from V and 4 from J, leaving 12 bases between them. Germline V gene data show CDR1 as MDHEN and CDR2 as SYDVKM. The CDR3 has 15 residues. In DNA form, the CDR3 reads TGTGCCAGCAGTTTAAAGGCAGTGGGGGGAAACACCATATATTTT. It specifies CASSLKAVGGNTIYF.

For this clonotype: One end of the junction varies from germline; a read error may be responsible. V gene TRBV5-1 combines with J gene TRBJ2-3; D tentatively reads TRBD1 or TRBD2 (5 bases each). CDR1 and CDR2 (germline): SGHRS, YFSETQ. The CDR3 totals 15 residues. Here the CDR3 reads CASSDRTASTGTQYF. In DNA form, the CDR3 reads TGCGCCAGCAGCGACCGGACGGCTAGCACAGGTACGCAGTATTTT.

In this sample, this clonotype turned up many times. The chain carries TRBV7-2 and TRBJ1-4; a possible D gene is TRBD1 (5 bases). This CDR3 region has 14 residues. V shed 2 bases and J shed 8 bases, with 12 bases lying between them. Looked up from germline, CDR1 is SGHTA and CDR2 is FQGNSA. CDR3 region: CASSLSGLGEKLFF. In nucleotides, the CDR3 is TGTGCCAGCAGCTTATCGGGGCTCGGAGAAAAACTGTTTTTT.

There are a few counts of this clonotype. A much larger clone lies a single base off, so this may be a read error. CDR3 loop: CASSLRVPSGGKFF. CDR3 DNA: TGTGCCAGCAGCTTGAGGGTTCCCTCCGGCGGAAAGTTCTTC. The V gene is TRBV5-6, the J gene TRBJ2-1; D remains unclear. CDR3 length: 14 residues. Germline assignment: CDR1 SGHDT and CDR2 YYEEEE. The V end lost 1 base, the J end lost 14 bases, and 19 bases lay between the germline ends. Combining the CDR3 with reference TRBV5-6 and TRBJ2-1 gives the whole variable domain DAGVTQSPTHLIKTRGQQVTLRCSPKSGHDTVSWYQQALGQGPQFIFQYYEEEERQRGNFPDRFSGHQFPNYSSELNVNALLLGDSALYLCASSLRVPSGGKFFGPGTRLTVL.

This clonotype was found many times. The chain is built from TRBV5-4 and TRBJ2-1; D is perhaps TRBD2 (6 bases). Looked up from germline, CDR1 is SGHNT and CDR2 is YYREEE (reference sequence). V gave up 3 bases and J gave up 2 bases, with 15 bases separating them. The CDR3 has 16 residues. The DNA of the CDR3 is TGTGCCAGCAGCTCGGCGCGGGACTTACCCTACAATGAGCAGTTCTTC. Translated, it gives CASSSARDLPYNEQFF.

The J gene is TRBJ2-2, the V gene TRBV9; 12 bases are shared with TRBD1. The CDR3 loop spans 16 amino acids. Germline V gene lookup returns CDR1 SGDLS and CDR2 YYNGEE. V dropped 3 bases and J dropped 3; count of bases not matched to a gene: 3. CDR3 DNA sequence: TGTGCCAGCAGCGGGGGACAGGGGGCCTACACCGGGGAGCTGTTTTTT. The encoded protein is CASSGGQGAYTGELFF.

This clonotype was seen at least ten times. The V gene is TRBV2, the J gene TRBJ1-5; possible D gene TRBD1, 6 bases. CDR3 length: 17 amino acids. Trimming took 4 bases from V and 2 from J, leaving 18 bases between them. Germline CDR1 is SNHLY and CDR2 is FYNNEI. The CDR3 DNA is TGTGCCAGCAGTGTTACCAGGGGCGTAAGTGGCAATCAGCCCCAGCATTTT. Translation gives CASSVTRGVSGNQPQHF. Full variable domain (remainder filled in from reference TRBV2 and TRBJ1-5): EPEVTQTPSHQVTQMGQEVILRCVPISNHLYFYWYRQILGQKVEFLVSFYNNEISEKSEIFDDQFSVERPDGSNFTLKIRSTKLEDSAMYFCASSVTRGVSGNQPQHFGDGTRLSIL.

This clonotype was picked up a small number of times. This chain joins TRBV11-2 and TRBJ2-1, with D maybe TRBD2 (5 bases). The CDR3 spans 16 residues. The ends were cut back, 4 bases at V and 4 bases at J, with 17 bases in the middle. Per germline, CDR1 SGHAT and CDR2 FQNNGV. CDR3 nucleotide sequence: TGTGCCAGCAGCTGGTCGGCGGGCAATACGTACAATGAGCAGTTCTTC. Protein sequence: CASSWSAGNTYNEQFF.

This clonotype came up many times. V and J are TRBV7-9 and TRBJ2-6; D gene ambiguous. The CDR3 has 14 amino acids. V shed 5 bases and J shed 2 bases, with 7 bases lying between them. Germline assignment: CDR1 SEHNR and CDR2 FQNEAQ (reference sequence). CDR3 in DNA: TGTGCCAGCAGCAGGGTGACTGGGGCCAACGTCCTGACTTTC. Translating it yields CASSRVTGANVLTF.

This clonotype was recorded a few times. This chain links TRBV7-2 with TRBJ1-2; D may be TRBD1 (6 bases). The CDR3 is made up of 14 amino acids. Trimming took 8 bases from V and 1 from J, leaving 14 bases between them. CDR1 SGHTA and CDR2 FQGNSA come from the germline V gene. The DNA of the CDR3 is TGTGCCAGCCTCTGGACAGCGAATAACTATGGCTACACCTTC. It is translated as CASLWTANNYGYTF. The full variable domain, its missing parts supplied by reference TRBV7-2 and TRBJ1-2, is GAGVSQSPSNKVTEKGKDVELRCDPISGHTALYWYRQSLGQGLEFLIYFQGNSAPDKSGLPSDRFSAERTGGSVSTLTIQRTQQEDSAVYLCASLWTANNYGYTFGSGTRLTVV.

This clonotype came up many times. The chain links TRBV12-3 or TRBV12-4 to TRBJ1-1; no reliable D call. This CDR3 has 14 residues. Trimming left V 2 bases short and J 0 bases short, with 7 bases between. The CDR3 loop reads CASSLLLVNTEAFF. The CDR3, as DNA: TGTGCCAGCAGTTTATTACTAGTGAACACTGAAGCTTTCTTT.

This clonotype has a count of ten or more. The chain couples TRBV6-5 to TRBJ2-1, with D possibly being TRBD2 (5 bases). Germline CDR1 MNHEY, CDR2 SVGAGI. The length of the CDR3 is 17 residues. Between the trimmed V and J ends, which lost 2 bases and 5 bases, there was a span of 19 bases. DNA of the CDR3: TGTGCCAGCAGTTACGCCTCTCAATCTATACTAGACAATGAGCAGTTCTTC. Translating gives CASSYASQSILDNEQFF.

This clonotype appeared many times. The chain carries TRBV7-2 and TRBJ1-1, with D possibly TRBD1 on 6 matching bases. This CDR3 is built from 16 residues. CDR1 is SGHTA and CDR2 is FQGNSA in the germline V gene. The ends were cut back, 1 base at V and 3 bases at J, with 15 bases in the middle. The CDR3 DNA reads TGTGCCAGCAGCTTAGAGGGGCCCACAGGGTACACTGAAGCTTTCTTT. As protein: CASSLEGPTGYTEAFF.

This chain joins TRBV7-9 and TRBJ2-5; TRBD2 matches 14 bases. With V trimmed by 4 bases and J by 5 bases, 9 bases remained unmatched. Looked up from germline, CDR1 is SEHNR and CDR2 is FQNEAQ (reference sequence). The CDR3 contains 17 residues. CDR3 protein: CASSSGLAGVIDETQYF. The CDR3 DNA reads as TGTGCCAGCAGCTCGGGACTAGCGGGAGTTATTGACGAGACCCAGTACTTC.

There are many counts of this clonotype. The chain recombines TRBV12-3 or TRBV12-4 with TRBJ2-1, with 10 bases that match TRBD1. CDR3 length equals 19 residues. V trimming: 0 bases; J trimming: 3 bases; junction bases outside the gene matches: 11. The CDR3 reads CASSLAVGAGTGDYNEQFF. The CDR3 nucleotides read TGTGCCAGCAGTTTAGCGGTTGGGGCGGGGACAGGGGACTACAATGAGCAGTTCTTC.

Many counts were recorded for this clonotype. The rearrangement uses TRBV7-2 and TRBJ2-4; possible D gene TRBD1, 6 bases. Trimming removed 1 base at V and 2 bases at J, with 9 bases between. The CDR3 totals 15 residues. Germline V gene lookup returns CDR1 SGHTA and CDR2 FQGNSA. The CDR3 DNA reads as TGTGCCAGCAGCTTAGACAGGGTTTCCAAAAACATTCAGTACTTC. Translated, it gives CASSLDRVSKNIQYF.

This clonotype occurred a few times. The chain recombines TRBV4-3 with TRBJ2-1, with 8 bases that match TRBD1. The CDR3 is made up of 16 amino acids. The trim removed 2 bases at V and 8 bases at J, leaving 11 bases unmatched. CDR1 and CDR2 from the germline V gene are LGHNA and YSLEER. CDR3 DNA: TGCGCCAGCAGCCAACCAGGACAGGGTGGTGGCGATGAGCAGTTCTTC. Its translation: CASSQPGQGGGDEQFF.